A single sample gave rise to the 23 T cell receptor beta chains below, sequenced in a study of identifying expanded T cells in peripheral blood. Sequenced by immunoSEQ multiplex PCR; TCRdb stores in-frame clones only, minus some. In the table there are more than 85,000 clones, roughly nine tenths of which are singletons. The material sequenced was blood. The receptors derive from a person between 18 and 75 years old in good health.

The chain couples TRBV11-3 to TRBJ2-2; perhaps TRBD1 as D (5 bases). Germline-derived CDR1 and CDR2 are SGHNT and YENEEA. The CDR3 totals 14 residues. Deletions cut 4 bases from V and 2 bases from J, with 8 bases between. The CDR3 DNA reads TGTGCCAGCAGCTGGGGCAGCAACACCGGGGAGCTGTTTTTT. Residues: CASSWGSNTGELFF. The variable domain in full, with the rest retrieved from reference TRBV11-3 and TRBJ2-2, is EAGVVQSPRYKIIEKKQPVAFWCNPISGHNTLYWYLQNLGQGPELLIRYENEEAVDDSQLPKDRFSAERLKGVDSTLKIQPAELGDSAVYLCASSWGSNTGELFFGEGSRLTVL.

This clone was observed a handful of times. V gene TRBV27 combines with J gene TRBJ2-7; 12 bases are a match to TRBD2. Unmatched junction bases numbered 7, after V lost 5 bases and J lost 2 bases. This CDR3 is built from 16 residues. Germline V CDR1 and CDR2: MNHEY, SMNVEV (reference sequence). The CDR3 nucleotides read TGTGCCAGCAGTCCCAGGACTAGCGGGACGACCTACGAGCAGTACTTC. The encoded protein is CASSPRTSGTTYEQYF.

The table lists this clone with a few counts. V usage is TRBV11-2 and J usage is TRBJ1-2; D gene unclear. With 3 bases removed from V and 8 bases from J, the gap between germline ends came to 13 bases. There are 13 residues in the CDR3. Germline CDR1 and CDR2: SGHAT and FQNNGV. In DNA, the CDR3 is TGTGCCAGCAGCTTTAGGTCAGGCTCGGGCTACACCTTC. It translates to CASSFRSGSGYTF.

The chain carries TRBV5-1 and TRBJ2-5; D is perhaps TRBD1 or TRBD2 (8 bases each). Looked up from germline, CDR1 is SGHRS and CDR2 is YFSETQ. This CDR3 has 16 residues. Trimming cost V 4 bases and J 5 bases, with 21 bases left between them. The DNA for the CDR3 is TGCGCCAGCAGCCCTCTAGGACAGGGCGGGGGGGAGACCCAGTACTTC. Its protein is CASSPLGQGGGETQYF.

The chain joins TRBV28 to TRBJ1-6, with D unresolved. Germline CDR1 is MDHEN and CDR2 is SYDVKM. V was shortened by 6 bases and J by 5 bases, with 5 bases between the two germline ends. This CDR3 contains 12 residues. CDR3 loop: CASRQNNSPLHF. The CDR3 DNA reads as TGTGCCAGCAGGCAAAATAATTCACCCCTCCACTTT.

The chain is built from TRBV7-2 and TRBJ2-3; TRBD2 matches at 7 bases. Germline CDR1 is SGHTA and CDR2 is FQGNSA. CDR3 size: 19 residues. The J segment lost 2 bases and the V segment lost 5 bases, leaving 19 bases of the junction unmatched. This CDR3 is CASSLRRGGLAVYTDTQYF. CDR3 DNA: TGTGCCAGCAGCCTTAGGAGGGGTGGGCTAGCGGTATACACAGATACGCAGTATTTT. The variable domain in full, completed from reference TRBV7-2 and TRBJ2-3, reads GAGVSQSPSNKVTEKGKDVELRCDPISGHTALYWYRQSLGQGLEFLIYFQGNSAPDKSGLPSDRFSAERTGGSVSTLTIQRTQQEDSAVYLCASSLRRGGLAVYTDTQYFGPGTRLTVL.

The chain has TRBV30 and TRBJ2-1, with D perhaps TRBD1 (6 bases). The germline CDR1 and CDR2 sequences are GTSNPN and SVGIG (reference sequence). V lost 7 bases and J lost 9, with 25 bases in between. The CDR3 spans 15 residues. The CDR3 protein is CASTLRRGQWSEQFF. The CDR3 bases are TGTGCCTCAACCCTCAGGAGAGGACAGTGGAGTGAGCAGTTCTTC. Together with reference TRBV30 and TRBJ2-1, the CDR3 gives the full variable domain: SQTIHQWPATLVQPVGSPLSLECTVEGTSNPNLYWYRQAAGRGLQLLFYSVGIGQISSEVPQNLSASRPQDRQFILSSKKLLLSDSGFYLCASTLRRGQWSEQFFGPGTRLTVL.

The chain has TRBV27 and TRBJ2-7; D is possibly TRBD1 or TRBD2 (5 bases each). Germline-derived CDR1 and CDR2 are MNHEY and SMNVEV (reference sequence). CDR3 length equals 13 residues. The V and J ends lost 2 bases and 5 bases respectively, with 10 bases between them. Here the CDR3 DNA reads TGTGCCAGCAGTTTAATGGGGGTAAACGAGCAGTACTTC. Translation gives CASSLMGVNEQYF.

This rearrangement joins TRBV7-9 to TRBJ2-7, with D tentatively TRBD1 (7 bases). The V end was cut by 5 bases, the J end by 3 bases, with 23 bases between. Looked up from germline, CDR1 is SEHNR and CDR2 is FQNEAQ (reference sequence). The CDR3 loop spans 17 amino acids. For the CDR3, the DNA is TGTGCCAGCAGCCCCCGAAGTGGAGGGGGCGAAATCTACGAGCAGTACTTC. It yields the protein CASSPRSGGGEIYEQYF. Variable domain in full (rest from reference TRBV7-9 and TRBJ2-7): DTGVSQNPRHKITKRGQNVTFRCDPISEHNRLYWYRQTLGQGPEFLTYFQNEAQLEKSRLLSDRFSAERPKGSFSTLEIQRTEQGDSAMYLCASSPRSGGGEIYEQYFGPGTRLTVT.

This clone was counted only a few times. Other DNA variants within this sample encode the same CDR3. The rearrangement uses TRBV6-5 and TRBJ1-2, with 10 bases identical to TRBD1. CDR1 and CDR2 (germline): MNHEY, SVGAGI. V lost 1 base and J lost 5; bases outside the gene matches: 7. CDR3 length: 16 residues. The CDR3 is CASSYFRTGGGYGYTF. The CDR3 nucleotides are TGTGCCAGCAGTTACTTTAGGACAGGGGGAGGGTATGGCTACACCTTC.

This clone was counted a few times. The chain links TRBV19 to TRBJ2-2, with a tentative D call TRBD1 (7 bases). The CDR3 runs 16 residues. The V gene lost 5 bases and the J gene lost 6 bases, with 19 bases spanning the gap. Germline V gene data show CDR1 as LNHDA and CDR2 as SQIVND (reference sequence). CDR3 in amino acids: CASSPARQGGAGELFF. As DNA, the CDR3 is TGTGCCAGTAGTCCCGCCCGGCAGGGGGGTGCCGGGGAGCTGTTTTTT. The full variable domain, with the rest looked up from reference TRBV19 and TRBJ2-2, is DGGITQSPKYLFRKEGQNVTLSCEQNLNHDAMYWYRQDPGQGLRLIYYSQIVNDFQKGDIAEGYSVSREKKESFPLTVTSAQKNPTAFYLCASSPARQGGAGELFFGEGSRLTVL.

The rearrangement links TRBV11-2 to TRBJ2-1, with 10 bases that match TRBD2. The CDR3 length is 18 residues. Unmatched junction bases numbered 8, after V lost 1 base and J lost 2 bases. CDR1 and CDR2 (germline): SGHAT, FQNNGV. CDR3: CASSLAPTSGSPYNEQFF. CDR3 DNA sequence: TGTGCCAGCAGCTTAGCCCCGACTAGCGGGTCCCCCTACAATGAGCAGTTCTTC.

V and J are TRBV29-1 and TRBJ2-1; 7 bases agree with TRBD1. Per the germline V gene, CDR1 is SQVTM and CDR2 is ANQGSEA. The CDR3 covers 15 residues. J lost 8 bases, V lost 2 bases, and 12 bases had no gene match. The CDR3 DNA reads TGCAGCGTTGAACCAGCGTCCACAGGGGTGGATGAGCAGTTCTTC. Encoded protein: CSVEPASTGVDEQFF.

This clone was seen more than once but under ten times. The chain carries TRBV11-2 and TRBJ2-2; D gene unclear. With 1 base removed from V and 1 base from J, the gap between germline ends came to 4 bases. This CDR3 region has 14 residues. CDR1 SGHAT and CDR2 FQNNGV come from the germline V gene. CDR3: CASSLGRNTGELFF. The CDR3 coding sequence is TGTGCCAGCAGCTTAGGGCGGAACACCGGGGAGCTGTTTTTT.

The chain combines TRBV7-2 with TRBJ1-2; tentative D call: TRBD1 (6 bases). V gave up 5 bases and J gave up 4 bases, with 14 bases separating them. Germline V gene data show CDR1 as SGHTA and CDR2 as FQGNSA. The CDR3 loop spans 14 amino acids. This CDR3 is CASSLGTSSYGYTF. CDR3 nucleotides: TGTGCCAGCAGCCTTGGGACATCCTCCTATGGCTACACCTTC.

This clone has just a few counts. CDR3 sequence reads: CATWRNTYEQYF. DNA for the CDR3: TGTGCCACCTGGCGGAATACCTACGAGCAGTACTTC. The chain couples TRBV6-1 to TRBJ2-7; D is uncertain. Trimming left V 10 bases short and J 2 bases short, with 12 bases between. The germline V gene has CDR1 MNHNS and CDR2 SASEGT. This CDR3 has 12 residues.

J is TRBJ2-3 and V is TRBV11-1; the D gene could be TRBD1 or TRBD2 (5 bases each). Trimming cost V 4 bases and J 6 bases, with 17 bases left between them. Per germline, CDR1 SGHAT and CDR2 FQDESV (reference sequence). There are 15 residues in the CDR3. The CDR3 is CASSSLGPNLDTQYF. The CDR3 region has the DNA TGTGCCAGCAGCTCCTTGGGACCAAACCTGGATACGCAGTATTTT.

The CDR3 DNA follows: TGTGCCAGCTCATCCAGGACAGGGGGAGGGCGCGAGACCCAGTACTTC. Amino acid sequence: CASSSRTGGGRETQYF. The chain couples TRBV18 to TRBJ2-5, with TRBD1 matching 10 bases. This CDR3 region has 16 residues. Germline V CDR1 and CDR2: KGHSH, LQKENI. The junction had 11 bases not matched to a gene; V was cut back by 5 bases and J by 5 bases. Full variable domain (missing parts from reference TRBV18 and TRBJ2-5): NAGVMQNPRHLVRRRGQEARLRCSPMKGHSHVYWYRQLPEEGLKFMVYLQKENIIDESGMPKERFSAEFPKEGPSILRIQQVVRGDSAAYFCASSSRTGGGRETQYFGPGTRLLVL.

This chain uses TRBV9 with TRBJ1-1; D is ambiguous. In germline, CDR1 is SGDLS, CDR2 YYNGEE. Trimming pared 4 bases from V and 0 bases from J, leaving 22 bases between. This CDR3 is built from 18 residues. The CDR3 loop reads CASSPRLQGGNMNTEAFF. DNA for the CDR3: TGTGCCAGCAGCCCCCGCCTTCAAGGAGGAAACATGAACACTGAAGCTTTCTTT.

CDR3 in amino acids: CASSLPAKTGRETQYF. CDR3 sequence (DNA): TGTGCCAGCAGCCTCCCGGCTAAGACAGGGAGGGAGACCCAGTACTTC. This chain connects TRBV4-2 to TRBJ2-5; a weak D match, TRBD1 (7 bases). V lost 4 bases to trimming and J lost 5 bases, with 20 bases between them. Germline V gives CDR1 LGHNA, CDR2 YNFKEQ. This CDR3 has 16 amino acids.

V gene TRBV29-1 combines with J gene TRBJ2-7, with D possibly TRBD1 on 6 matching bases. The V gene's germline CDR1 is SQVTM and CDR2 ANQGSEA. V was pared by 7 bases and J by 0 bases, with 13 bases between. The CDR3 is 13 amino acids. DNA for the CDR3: TGCAGCGCCCGGGACACAAGCTCCTACGAGCAGTACTTC. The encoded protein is CSARDTSSYEQYF.

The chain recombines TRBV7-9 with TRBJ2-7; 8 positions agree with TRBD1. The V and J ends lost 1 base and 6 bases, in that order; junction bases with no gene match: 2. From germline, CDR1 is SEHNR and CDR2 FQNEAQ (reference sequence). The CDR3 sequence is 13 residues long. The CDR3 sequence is CASSLGGQGEQYF. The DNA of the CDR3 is TGTGCCAGCAGCTTAGGAGGACAGGGCGAGCAGTACTTC.

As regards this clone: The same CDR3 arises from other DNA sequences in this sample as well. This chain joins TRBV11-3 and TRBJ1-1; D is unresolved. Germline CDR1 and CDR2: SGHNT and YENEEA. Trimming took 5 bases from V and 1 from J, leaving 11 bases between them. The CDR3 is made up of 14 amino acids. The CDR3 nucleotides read TGTGCCAGCAGCCCGGGTCGGGAGAACACTGAAGCTTTCTTT. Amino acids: CASSPGRENTEAFF.